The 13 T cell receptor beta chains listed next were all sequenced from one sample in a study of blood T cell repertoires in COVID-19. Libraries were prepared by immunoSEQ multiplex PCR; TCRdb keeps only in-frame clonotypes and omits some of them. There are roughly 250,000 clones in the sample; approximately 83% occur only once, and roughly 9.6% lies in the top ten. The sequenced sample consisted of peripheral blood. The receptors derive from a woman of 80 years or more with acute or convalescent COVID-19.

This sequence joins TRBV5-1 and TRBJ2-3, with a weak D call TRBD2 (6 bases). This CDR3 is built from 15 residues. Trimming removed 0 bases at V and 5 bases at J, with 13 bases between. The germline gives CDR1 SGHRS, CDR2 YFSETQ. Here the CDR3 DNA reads TGCGCCAGCAGCTTGGGAGGGGAGGACGAAGATACGCAGTATTTT. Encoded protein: CASSLGGEDEDTQYF.

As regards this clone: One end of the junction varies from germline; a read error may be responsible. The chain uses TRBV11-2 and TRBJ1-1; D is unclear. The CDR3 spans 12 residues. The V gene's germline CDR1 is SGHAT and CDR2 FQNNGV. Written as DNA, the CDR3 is TGTGCCAGCAGCCTAGAGGTGGGCTCGGCTTTCTTT. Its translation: CASSLEVGSAFF.

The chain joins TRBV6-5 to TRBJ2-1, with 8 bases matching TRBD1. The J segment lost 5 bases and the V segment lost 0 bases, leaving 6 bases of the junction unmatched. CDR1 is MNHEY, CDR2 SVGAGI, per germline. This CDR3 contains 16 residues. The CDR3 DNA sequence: TGTGCCAGCAGTTACTCGAGGCAGGGGGCAAACAATGAGCAGTTCTTC. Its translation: CASSYSRQGANNEQFF.

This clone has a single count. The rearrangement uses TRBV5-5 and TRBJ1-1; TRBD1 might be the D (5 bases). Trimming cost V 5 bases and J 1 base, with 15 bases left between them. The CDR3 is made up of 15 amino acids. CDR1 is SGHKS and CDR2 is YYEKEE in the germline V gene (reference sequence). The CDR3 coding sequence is TGTGCCAGCAGGAAAGGTCAGGGTCAGAACACTGAAGCTTTCTTT. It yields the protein CASRKGQGQNTEAFF.

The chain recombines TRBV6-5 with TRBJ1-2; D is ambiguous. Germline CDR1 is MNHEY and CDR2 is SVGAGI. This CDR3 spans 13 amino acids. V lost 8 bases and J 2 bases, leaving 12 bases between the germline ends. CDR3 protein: CASGRRENYGYTF. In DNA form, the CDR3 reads TGTGCCAGCGGACGGAGGGAAAACTATGGCTACACCTTC.

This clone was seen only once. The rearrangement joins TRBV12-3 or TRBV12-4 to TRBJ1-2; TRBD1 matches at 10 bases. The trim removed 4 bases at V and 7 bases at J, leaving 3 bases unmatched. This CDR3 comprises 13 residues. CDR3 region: CASSSRQGAGYTF. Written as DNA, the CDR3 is TGTGCCAGCAGTTCCCGACAGGGGGCTGGCTACACCTTC.

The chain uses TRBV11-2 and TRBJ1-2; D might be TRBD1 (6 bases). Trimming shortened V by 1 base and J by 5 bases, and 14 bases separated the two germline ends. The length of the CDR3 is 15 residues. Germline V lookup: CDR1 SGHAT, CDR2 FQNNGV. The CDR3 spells CASSLGVGTTYGYTF. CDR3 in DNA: TGTGCCAGCAGCTTAGGTGTAGGGACAACTTATGGCTACACCTTC.

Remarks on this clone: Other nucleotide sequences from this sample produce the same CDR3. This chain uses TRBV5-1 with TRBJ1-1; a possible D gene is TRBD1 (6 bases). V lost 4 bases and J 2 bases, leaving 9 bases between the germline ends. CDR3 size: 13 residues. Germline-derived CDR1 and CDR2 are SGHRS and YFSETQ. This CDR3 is CASSPQGNTEAFF. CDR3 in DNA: TGCGCCAGCAGCCCACAGGGCAACACTGAAGCTTTCTTT.

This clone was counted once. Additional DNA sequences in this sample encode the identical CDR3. CDR3 residues: CASSLGGQGPYEQYF. In nucleotides, the CDR3 is TGTGCCAGCAGCTTGGGGGGACAGGGCCCCTACGAGCAGTACTTC. The gene calls are TRBV5-4 and TRBJ2-7; TRBD1 aligns across 9 bases. Germline CDR1 and CDR2: SGHNT and YYREEE (reference sequence). The CDR3 extends over 15 amino acids. With V trimmed by 0 bases and J by 2 bases, 3 bases remained unmatched. The complete variable domain, with remaining parts taken from reference TRBV5-4 and TRBJ2-7, reads ETGVTQSPTHLIKTRGQQVTLRCSSQSGHNTVSWYQQALGQGPQFIFQYYREEENGRGNFPPRFSGLQFPNYSSELNVNALELDDSALYLCASSLGGQGPYEQYFGPGTRLTVT.

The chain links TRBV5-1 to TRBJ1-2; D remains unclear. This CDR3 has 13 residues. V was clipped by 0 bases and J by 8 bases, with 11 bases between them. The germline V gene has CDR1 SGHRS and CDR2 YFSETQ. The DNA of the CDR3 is TGCGCCAGCAGCTTGGATAACAGCCCCGGCTACACCTTC. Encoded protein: CASSLDNSPGYTF.

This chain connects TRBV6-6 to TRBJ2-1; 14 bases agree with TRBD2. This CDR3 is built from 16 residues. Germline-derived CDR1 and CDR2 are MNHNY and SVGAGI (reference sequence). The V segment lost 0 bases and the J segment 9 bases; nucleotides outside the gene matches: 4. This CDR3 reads CASSYSGTSGGPEQFF. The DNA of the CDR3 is TGTGCCAGCAGTTACTCCGGGACTAGCGGGGGCCCTGAGCAGTTCTTC.

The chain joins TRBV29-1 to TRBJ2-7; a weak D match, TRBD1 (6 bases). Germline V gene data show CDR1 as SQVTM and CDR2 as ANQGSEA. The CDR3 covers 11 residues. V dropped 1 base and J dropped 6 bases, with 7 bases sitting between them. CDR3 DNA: TGCAGCGTTGAAGTCAGGGGCGAGCAGTACTTC. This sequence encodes CSVEVRGEQYF.

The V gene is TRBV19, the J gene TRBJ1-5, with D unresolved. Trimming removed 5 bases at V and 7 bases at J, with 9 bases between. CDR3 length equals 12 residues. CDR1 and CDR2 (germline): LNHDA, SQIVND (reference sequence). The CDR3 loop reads CASSGELQPQHF. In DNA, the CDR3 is TGTGCCAGTAGTGGGGAGTTGCAGCCCCAGCATTTT.